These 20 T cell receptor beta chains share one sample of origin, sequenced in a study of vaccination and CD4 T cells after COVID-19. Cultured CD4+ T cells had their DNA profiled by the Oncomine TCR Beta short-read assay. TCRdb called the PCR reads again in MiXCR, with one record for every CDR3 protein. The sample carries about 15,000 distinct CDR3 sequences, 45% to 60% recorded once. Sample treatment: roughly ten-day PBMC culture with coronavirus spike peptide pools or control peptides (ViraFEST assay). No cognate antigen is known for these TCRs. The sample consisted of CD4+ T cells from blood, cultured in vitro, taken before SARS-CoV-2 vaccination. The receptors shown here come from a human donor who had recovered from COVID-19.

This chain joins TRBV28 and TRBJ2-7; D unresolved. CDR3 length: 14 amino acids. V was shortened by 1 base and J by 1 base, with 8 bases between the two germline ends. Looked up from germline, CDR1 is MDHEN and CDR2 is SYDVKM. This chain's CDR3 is CASSLLGPSYEQYF. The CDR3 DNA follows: TGTGCCAGCAGTTTATTGGGCCCATCCTACGAGCAGTACTTC.

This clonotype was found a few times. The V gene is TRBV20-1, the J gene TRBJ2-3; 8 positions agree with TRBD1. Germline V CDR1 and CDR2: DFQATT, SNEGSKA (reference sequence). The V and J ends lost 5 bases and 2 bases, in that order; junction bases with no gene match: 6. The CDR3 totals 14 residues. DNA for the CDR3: TGCAGTGCTGGACGACAGGGGTCCACAGATACGCAGTATTTT. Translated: CSAGRQGSTDTQYF.

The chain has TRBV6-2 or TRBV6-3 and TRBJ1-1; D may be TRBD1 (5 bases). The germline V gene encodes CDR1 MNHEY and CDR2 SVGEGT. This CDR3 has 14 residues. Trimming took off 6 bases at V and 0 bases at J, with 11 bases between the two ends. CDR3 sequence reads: CASRGLHLNTEAFF. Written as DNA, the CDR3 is TGTGCCAGCAGGGGGCTCCATTTGAACACTGAAGCTTTCTTT.

CDR3 in DNA: TGTGCCAGCAGCTTGGATGGGGCGGGGGGAGCCACAGATACGCAGTATTTT. Protein product: CASSLDGAGGATDTQYF. This chain joins TRBV7-3 and TRBJ2-3; 8 nucleotides align to TRBD2. The CDR3 is made up of 17 amino acids. V dropped 3 bases and J dropped 2; count of bases not matched to a gene: 10. Germline V lookup: CDR1 SGHTA, CDR2 FQGTGA.

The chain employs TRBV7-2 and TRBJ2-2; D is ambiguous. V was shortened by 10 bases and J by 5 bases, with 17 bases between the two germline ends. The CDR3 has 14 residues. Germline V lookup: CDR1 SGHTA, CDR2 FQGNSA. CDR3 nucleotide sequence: TGTGCCATCGCGCTTGCGAGGTCGACCGGGGAGCTGTTTTTT. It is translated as CAIALARSTGELFF.

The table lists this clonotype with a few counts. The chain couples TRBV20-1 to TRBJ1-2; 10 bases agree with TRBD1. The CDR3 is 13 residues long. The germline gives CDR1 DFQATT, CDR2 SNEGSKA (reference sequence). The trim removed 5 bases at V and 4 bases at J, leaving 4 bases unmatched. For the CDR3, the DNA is TGCAGTGCTCGACAGGGGGCGAGCTATGGCTACACCTTC. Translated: CSARQGASYGYTF.

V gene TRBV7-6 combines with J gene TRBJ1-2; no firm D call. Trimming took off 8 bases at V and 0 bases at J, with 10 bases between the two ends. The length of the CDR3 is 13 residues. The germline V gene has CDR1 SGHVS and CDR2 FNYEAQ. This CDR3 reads CASSSVANYGYTF. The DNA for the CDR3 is TGTGCCAGCTCCTCGGTAGCTAACTATGGCTACACCTTC. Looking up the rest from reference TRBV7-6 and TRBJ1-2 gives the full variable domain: GAGVSQSPRYKVTKRGQDVALRCDPISGHVSLYWYRQALGQGPEFLTYFNYEAQQDKSGLPNDRFSAERPEGSISTLTIQRTEQRDSAMYRCASSSVANYGYTFGSGTRLTVV.

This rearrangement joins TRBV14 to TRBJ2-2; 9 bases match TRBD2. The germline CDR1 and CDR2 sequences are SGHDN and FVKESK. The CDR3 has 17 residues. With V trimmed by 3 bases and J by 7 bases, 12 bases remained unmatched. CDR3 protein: CASSHYFSGSRDGELFF. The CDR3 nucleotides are TGTGCCAGCAGCCATTATTTTAGCGGGAGTCGAGACGGGGAGCTGTTTTTT. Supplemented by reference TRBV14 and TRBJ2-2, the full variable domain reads EAGVTQFPSHSVIEKGQTVTLRCDPISGHDNLYWYRRVMGKEIKFLLHFVKESKQDESGMPNNRFLAERTGGTYSTLKVQPAELEDSGVYFCASSHYFSGSRDGELFFGEGSRLTVL.

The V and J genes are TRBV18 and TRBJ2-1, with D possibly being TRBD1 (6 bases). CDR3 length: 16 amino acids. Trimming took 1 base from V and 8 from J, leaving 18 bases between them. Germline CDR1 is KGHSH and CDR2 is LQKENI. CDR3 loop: CASSPRLQGSSHEQFF. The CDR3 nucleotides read TGTGCCAGCTCACCACGATTGCAGGGGTCGTCCCATGAGCAGTTCTTC.

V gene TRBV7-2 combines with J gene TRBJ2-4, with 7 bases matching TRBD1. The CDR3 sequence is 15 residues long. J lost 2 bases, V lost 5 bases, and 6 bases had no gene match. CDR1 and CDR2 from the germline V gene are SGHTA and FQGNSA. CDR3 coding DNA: TGTGCCAGCAGCGCAATGACAGGGTCCAAAAACATTCAGTACTTC. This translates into CASSAMTGSKNIQYF.

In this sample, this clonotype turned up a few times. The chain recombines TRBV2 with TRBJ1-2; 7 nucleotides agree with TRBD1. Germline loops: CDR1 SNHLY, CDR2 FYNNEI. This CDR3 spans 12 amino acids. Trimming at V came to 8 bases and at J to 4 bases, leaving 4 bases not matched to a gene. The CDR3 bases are TGTGCCAGCGGATGGGACAGCTATGGCTACACCTTC. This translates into CASGWDSYGYTF. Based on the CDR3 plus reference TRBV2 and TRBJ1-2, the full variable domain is EPEVTQTPSHQVTQMGQEVILRCVPISNHLYFYWYRQILGQKVEFLVSFYNNEISEKSEIFDDQFSVERPDGSNFTLKIRSTKLEDSAMYFCASGWDSYGYTFGSGTRLTVV.

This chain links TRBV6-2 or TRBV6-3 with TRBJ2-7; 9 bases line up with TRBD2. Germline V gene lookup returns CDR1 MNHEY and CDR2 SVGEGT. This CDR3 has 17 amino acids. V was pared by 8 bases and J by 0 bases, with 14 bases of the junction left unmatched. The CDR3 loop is CASRSSGNKLFSYEQYF. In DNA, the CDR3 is TGTGCCAGCCGGTCTAGCGGGAACAAATTGTTCTCCTACGAGCAGTACTTC.

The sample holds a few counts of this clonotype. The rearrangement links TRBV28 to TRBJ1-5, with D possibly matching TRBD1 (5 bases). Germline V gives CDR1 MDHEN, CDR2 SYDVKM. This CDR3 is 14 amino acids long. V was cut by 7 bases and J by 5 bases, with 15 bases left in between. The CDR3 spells CASMGGEVHQPQHF. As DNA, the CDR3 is TGTGCCAGCATGGGGGGGGAGGTCCATCAGCCCCAGCATTTT.

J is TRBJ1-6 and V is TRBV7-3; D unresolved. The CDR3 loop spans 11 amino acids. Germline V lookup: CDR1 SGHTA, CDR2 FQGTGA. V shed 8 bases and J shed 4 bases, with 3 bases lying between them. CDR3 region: CASGYNSPLHF. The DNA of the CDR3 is TGTGCCAGCGGATATAATTCACCCCTCCACTTT.

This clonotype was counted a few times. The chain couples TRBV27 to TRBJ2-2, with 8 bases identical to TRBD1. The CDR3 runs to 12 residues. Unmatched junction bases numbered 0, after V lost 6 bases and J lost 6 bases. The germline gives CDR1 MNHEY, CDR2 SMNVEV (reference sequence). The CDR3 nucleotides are TGTGCCAGCAGGACAGGGGCCGGGGAGCTGTTTTTT. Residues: CASRTGAGELFF.

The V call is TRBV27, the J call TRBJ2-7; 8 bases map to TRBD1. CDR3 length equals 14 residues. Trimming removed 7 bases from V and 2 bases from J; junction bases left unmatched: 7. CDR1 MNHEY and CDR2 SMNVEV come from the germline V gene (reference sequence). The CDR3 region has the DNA TGTGCCAGCAAATTGACAGGGGTAACCTACGAGCAGTACTTC. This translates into CASKLTGVTYEQYF.

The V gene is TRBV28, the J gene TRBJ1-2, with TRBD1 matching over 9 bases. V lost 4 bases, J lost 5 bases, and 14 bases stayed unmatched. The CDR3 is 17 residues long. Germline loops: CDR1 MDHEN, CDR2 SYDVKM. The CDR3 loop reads CASSSIQGQGRVYGYTF. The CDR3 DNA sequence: TGTGCCAGCAGTTCAATTCAGGGACAGGGTCGAGTTTATGGCTACACCTTC.

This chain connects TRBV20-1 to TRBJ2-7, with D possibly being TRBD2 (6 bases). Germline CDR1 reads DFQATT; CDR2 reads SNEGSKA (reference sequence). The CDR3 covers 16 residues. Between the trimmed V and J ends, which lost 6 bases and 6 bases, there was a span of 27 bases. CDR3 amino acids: CSAPYGGSGTFGEQYF. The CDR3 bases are TGCAGTGCCCCCTACGGGGGATCGGGGACCTTCGGCGAGCAGTACTTC.

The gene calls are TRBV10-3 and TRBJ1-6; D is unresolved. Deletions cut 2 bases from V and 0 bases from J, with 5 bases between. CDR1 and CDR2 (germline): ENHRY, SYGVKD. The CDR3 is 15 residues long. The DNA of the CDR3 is TGTGCCATCAGTGAGGGGGTCTCCTATAATTCACCCCTCCACTTT. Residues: CAISEGVSYNSPLHF.

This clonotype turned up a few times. The CDR3 protein is CSVAGGSRDSGANVLTF. The CDR3 DNA reads TGCAGTGTAGCAGGGGGAAGTAGGGACTCTGGGGCCAACGTCCTGACTTTC. The chain uses TRBV20-1 and TRBJ2-6; 7 bases are shared with TRBD1. Germline V gene sequence: CDR1 DFQATT, CDR2 SNEGSKA (reference sequence). The CDR3 covers 17 residues. The J segment lost 0 bases and the V segment lost 7 bases, leaving 12 bases of the junction unmatched.